Below, 20 T cell receptor beta chains from the same sample are listed, as sequenced in a study of cytomegalovirus exposure and HLA in healthy donors. PCR involved 60 Vbeta and 13 Jbeta primers. Assay used: immunoSEQ multiplex PCR; TCRdb lists only in-frame clones, some missing. This table holds under 200,000 clones, approximately 81% found once. Sequencing was performed on PBMCs. Receptors were obtained from a boy between 10 and 17 years old in good health and CMV-seronegative.

The V gene is TRBV28, the J gene TRBJ2-7; 8 nucleotides align to TRBD1. This CDR3 is built from 15 residues. CDR1 and CDR2 (germline): MDHEN, SYDVKM. Trimming removed 7 bases from V and 2 bases from J; junction bases left unmatched: 10. As DNA, the CDR3 is TGTGCCAGCAACCCGGGGGACAGGATTACCTACGAGCAGTACTTC. Amino acids: CASNPGDRITYEQYF.

The table lists this clone with a count of one. The chain combines TRBV19 with TRBJ2-7, with TRBD1 matching 9 bases. V shed 5 bases and J 7 bases; nucleotides not matched to a gene: 6. The CDR3 runs to 13 residues. Germline V gives CDR1 LNHDA, CDR2 SQIVND (reference sequence). Written as DNA, the CDR3 is TGTGCCAGTAGTGCGTGGGGACAGGGTGAGCAGTACTTC. Its protein is CASSAWGQGEQYF.

The CDR3 loop reads CASSRTGLGSPLHF. The CDR3 DNA follows: TGTGCCAGCTCACGGACAGGGTTAGGTTCACCCCTCCACTTT. The rearrangement uses TRBV18 and TRBJ1-6; 8 nucleotides match TRBD1. The CDR3 consists of 14 residues. V was pared by 4 bases and J by 9 bases, with 5 bases of the junction left unmatched. Germline V gene data show CDR1 as KGHSH and CDR2 as LQKENI.

The chain couples TRBV10-3 to TRBJ1-5; 7 positions match TRBD1. In germline, CDR1 is ENHRY, CDR2 SYGVKD. The CDR3 contains 13 residues. The trim removed 7 bases at V and 5 bases at J, leaving 5 bases unmatched. CDR3 DNA sequence: TGTGCCATCACGGACAGGTTGGATCAGCCCCAGCATTTT. It is translated as CAITDRLDQPQHF.

The chain is built from TRBV9 and TRBJ2-1; 9 bases match TRBD2. The germline V gene encodes CDR1 SGDLS and CDR2 YYNGEE. The CDR3 is 16 residues long. V shed 0 bases, J shed 2 bases, and the junction held 3 bases outside the gene matches. CDR3 protein: CASSVAGGRAYNEQFF. Written as DNA, the CDR3 is TGTGCCAGCAGCGTAGCCGGCGGGAGGGCCTACAATGAGCAGTTCTTC.

This rearrangement joins TRBV13 to TRBJ2-3; TRBD2 aligns across 7 bases. Germline loops: CDR1 PRHDT, CDR2 FYEKMQ (reference sequence). Losses at the gene ends were 1 base for V and 2 bases for J; bases not matched to a gene: 3. The CDR3 is 15 amino acids. CDR3 protein: CASSLAGGFTDTQYF. The CDR3 DNA is TGTGCCAGCAGCTTAGCGGGAGGTTTCACAGATACGCAGTATTTT. Full variable domain (missing parts from reference TRBV13 and TRBJ2-3): AAGVIQSPRHLIKEKRETATLKCYPIPRHDTVYWYQQGPGQDPQFLISFYEKMQSDKGSIPDRFSAQQFSDYHSELNMSSLELGDSALYFCASSLAGGFTDTQYFGPGTRLTVL.

The table lists this clone with a count of one. In DNA form, the CDR3 reads TGCGCCAGCAGCACCGGGGACTCGCTAGCCAAAAACATTCAGTACTTC. Translation: CASSTGDSLAKNIQYF. V and J are TRBV5-1 and TRBJ2-4, with a possible D match to TRBD2 (6 bases). Per the germline V gene, CDR1 is SGHRS and CDR2 is YFSETQ. The V end was cut by 4 bases, the J end by 0 bases, with 14 bases between. This CDR3 is 16 amino acids long.

This clone came up once. The chain employs TRBV5-1 and TRBJ2-3; TRBD2 aligns across 9 bases. Unmatched junction bases numbered 9, after V lost 4 bases and J lost 3 bases. The germline CDR1 and CDR2 sequences are SGHRS and YFSETQ. CDR3 length equals 16 residues. The chain's CDR3 is CASSHRGAGGTDTQYF. In nucleotides, the CDR3 is TGCGCCAGCAGCCACCGGGGAGCGGGAGGTACAGATACGCAGTATTTT.

This chain joins TRBV19 and TRBJ2-1; no definite D call. This CDR3 has 10 amino acids. Trimming shortened V by 5 bases and J by 7 bases, and 3 bases separated the two germline ends. CDR1 and CDR2 from the germline V gene are LNHDA and SQIVND (reference sequence). The CDR3 sequence is CASSRNEQFF. DNA for the CDR3: TGTGCCAGTAGTCGGAATGAGCAGTTCTTC.

The V and J genes are TRBV7-6 and TRBJ2-5; 10 positions agree with TRBD2. The last part of the DNA fits TRBJ2-7 better; the J call may be wrong. Per the germline V gene, CDR1 is SGHVS and CDR2 is FNYEAQ. The CDR3 contains 16 residues. DNA for the CDR3: TGTGCCAGCAGCCCTACGGGACTAGCGCGAGCCTACGAGCAGTACTTC. Residues: CASSPTGLARAYEQYF.

The CDR3 spells CASSWDSPYEQYF. The CDR3 nucleotides are TGTGCCAGCAGCTGGGACAGCCCCTACGAGCAGTACTTC. The genes are TRBV5-6 and TRBJ2-7; 7 bases map to TRBD1. CDR3 length: 13 amino acids. CDR1 is SGHDT, CDR2 YYEEEE, per germline. The V gene end was trimmed by 3 bases and the J gene end by 2 bases; junction bases not matched to a gene: 2. The full variable domain, rest sourced from reference TRBV5-6 and TRBJ2-7, is DAGVTQSPTHLIKTRGQQVTLRCSPKSGHDTVSWYQQALGQGPQFIFQYYEEEERQRGNFPDRFSGHQFPNYSSELNVNALLLGDSALYLCASSWDSPYEQYFGPGTRLTVT.

The rearrangement links TRBV29-1 to TRBJ2-1; 11 bases fit TRBD2. V was pared by 7 bases and J by 12 bases, with 14 bases of the junction left unmatched. This CDR3 is 14 amino acids long. CDR1 is SQVTM, CDR2 ANQGSEA, per germline. CDR3 in DNA: TGCAGCGCCCCAAGGGGGACTAGCGGTGTTAGGCAGTTCTTC. Translated: CSAPRGTSGVRQFF.

This chain's CDR3 is CASMRGNRGQPQHF. The CDR3 DNA reads as TGTGCCAGCATGAGAGGAAACCGGGGTCAGCCCCAGCATTTT. The rearrangement uses TRBV28 and TRBJ1-5, with D unresolved. V lost 7 bases and J lost 6, with 16 bases in between. The CDR3 totals 14 residues. CDR1 MDHEN and CDR2 SYDVKM come from the germline V gene.

This clone has just one count. The chain links TRBV29-1 to TRBJ2-1; D unresolved. V was pared by 0 bases and J by 0 bases, with 12 bases between. CDR1 and CDR2 (germline): SQVTM, ANQGSEA. This CDR3 is 16 amino acids long. This CDR3 reads CSVEDPGRSSYNEQFF. CDR3 bases: TGCAGCGTTGAAGATCCCGGTAGGAGCTCCTACAATGAGCAGTTCTTC.

The chain joins TRBV7-2 to TRBJ2-5; a weak D match, TRBD2 (5 bases). The CDR3 covers 14 residues. V was cut by 2 bases and J by 10 bases, with 17 bases left in between. The V gene's germline CDR1 is SGHTA and CDR2 FQGNSA. CDR3 coding DNA: TGTGCCAGCAGCTTAAAAAATCCGTCGGGGAACCAGTACTTC. Protein sequence: CASSLKNPSGNQYF.

The rearrangement joins TRBV2 to TRBJ1-5; D is perhaps TRBD1 (6 bases). The CDR3 is made up of 14 amino acids. CDR1 and CDR2 from the germline V gene are SNHLY and FYNNEI. V lost 7 bases and J lost 1, with 11 bases in between. For the CDR3, the DNA is TGTGCCAGCACAGGGGACGGAAGCAATCAGCCCCAGCATTTT. Amino acid sequence: CASTGDGSNQPQHF.

The chain uses TRBV10-3 and TRBJ2-7; a possible D gene is TRBD1 (5 bases). The CDR3 is 11 residues long. Germline assignment: CDR1 ENHRY and CDR2 SYGVKD. V gave up 2 bases and J gave up 6 bases, with 5 bases separating them. CDR3 loop: CAISEDSEQYF. CDR3 coding DNA: TGTGCCATCAGTGAGGACAGCGAGCAGTACTTC.

By its share, this clone is medium-sized. This sequence joins TRBV10-1 and TRBJ2-6, with a tentative D call TRBD2 (5 bases). Looked up from germline, CDR1 is WNHNN and CDR2 is SYGVQD (reference sequence). With 4 bases removed from V and 0 bases from J, the gap between germline ends came to 13 bases. The CDR3 sequence is 17 residues long. Here the CDR3 reads CASSVPAESSGANVLTF. CDR3 nucleotide sequence: TGCGCCAGCAGTGTTCCAGCGGAGTCCTCTGGGGCCAACGTCCTGACTTTC.

This chain joins TRBV30 and TRBJ1-1; D may be TRBD1 (6 bases). Germline CDR1 is GTSNPN and CDR2 is SVGIG (reference sequence). V lost 4 bases and J lost 8, with 11 bases in between. This CDR3 comprises 11 residues. The CDR3 DNA reads TGTGCCTGGAAATTCACAGGGGAAGCTTTCTTT. It encodes CAWKFTGEAFF.

This chain uses TRBV30 with TRBJ1-6, with a weak D call TRBD1 (6 bases). Germline V gene data show CDR1 as GTSNPN and CDR2 as SVGIG (reference sequence). The CDR3 contains 14 residues. Trimming removed 6 bases from V and 9 bases from J, with 18 bases in between. The DNA for the CDR3 is TGTGCCTGCCCCCACCAGGGGAGGGGTTCACCCCTCCACTTT. It encodes CACPHQGRGSPLHF. Full variable domain (missing parts from reference TRBV30 and TRBJ1-6): SQTIHQWPATLVQPVGSPLSLECTVEGTSNPNLYWYRQAAGRGLQLLFYSVGIGQISSEVPQNLSASRPQDRQFILSSKKLLLSDSGFYLCACPHQGRGSPLHFGNGTRLTVT.